Listed below are T cell receptor beta chains from one sample, sequenced in a study of blood T cell repertoires in COVID-19. Profiling relied on immunoSEQ multiplex PCR, and the TCRdb table lists in-frame clones only, not all of them. Among 70,000 or so clones listed, more than 75% were seen once. The sample comprised peripheral blood. The receptor set was obtained from a woman aged 60-75 years with acute or convalescent COVID-19. The CDR3 runs from the conserved cysteine through the conserved F or W. The D gene is left open where the match is weak. Size is stated for part of the rows, as once, few or many counts, or as a class when the clone is expanded.

>TRBD2|-|TRBV4-2|TRBJ2-5
TGTGCCAGCAGCCAAGAGGGAGGGTCAGAGACCCAGTACTTC
CASSQEGGSETQYF
>TRBD1|-|TRBV2|TRBJ1-4
TGTGCCAGCAATCTACAGGGGGCAGGGGAAAAACTGTTTTTT
CASNLQGAGEKLFF
>-|few|TRBV11-2|TRBJ2-1
TGTGCCAGCAGCTTCCTCCTCGGTAGTGGCGGTGACAATGAGCAGTTCTTC
CASSFLLGSGGDNEQFF
>-|-|TRBV7-8|TRBJ2-3
TGTGCCAGCAGCCTTACCTCGGGGACGCAGTATTTT
CASSLTSGTQYF
>-|-|TRBV5-5|TRBJ2-3
TGTGCCAGCAGTTGGACAGCCGGCGATACGCAGTATTTT
CASSWTAGDTQYF
>TRBD1|-|TRBV13|TRBJ1-2
TGTGCCAGCAGCCTCGGACAGGGGGCGGGGTATGGCTACACCTTC
CASSLGQGAGYGYTF
>-|-|TRBV3-1/TRBV3-2|TRBJ1-5
TGTGCCAGCAGCCAAGATGGTACAGGGAGTCAGCCCCAGCATTTT
CASSQDGTGSQPQHF
>-|-|TRBV29-1|TRBJ2-7
TGCAGCGTTGTGTTAGTGCAGGGTGCTGATTACGAGCAGTACTTC
CSVVLVQGADYEQYF
>-|once|TRBV6-5|TRBJ1-1
TGTGCCAGCAGTCTGGACAGGAACACTGAAGCTTTCTTT
CASSLDRNTEAFF
>TRBD1|-|TRBV6-5|TRBJ2-2
TGTGCCAGCACGACGGGACAGGGGATATCCGGGGAGCTGTTTTTT
CASTTGQGISGELFF
>-|-|TRBV29-1|TRBJ2-1
TGCAGCGTTGAAGATGCCGGGACTTCCTACAATGAGCAGTTCTTC
CSVEDAGTSYNEQFF
>-|-|TRBV5-4|TRBJ2-2
TGTGCCAGCAGCTTGGCCCGAGCGGCAGGGGAGCTGTTTTTT
CASSLARAAGELFF
>-|-|TRBV10-3|TRBJ1-1
TGTGCCATCAGTGAGTCGTCACAGGGCCCGGTCACTGAAGCTTTCTTT
CAISESSQGPVTEAFF
>-|-|TRBV7-2|TRBJ1-1
TGTGCCAGCAGCTTAACAGAGGGCACTGAAGCTTTCTTT
CASSLTEGTEAFF
>-|-|TRBV5-1|TRBJ1-6
TGCGCCAGCAGCTTGGGCGGACATAATAATTCACCCCTCCACTTT
CASSLGGHNNSPLHF
>TRBD2|-|TRBV2|TRBJ2-1
TGTGCCAGCAGTGAAGCGCTTCAGGCTAGCGGGGGGTACAACAATGAGCAGTTCTTC
CASSEALQASGGYNNEQFF
>-|-|TRBV2|TRBJ2-3
TGTGCCAGCAGTGAAATACTGAGCACAGATACGCAGTATTTT
CASSEILSTDTQYF
>-|-|TRBV19|TRBJ1-5
TGTGCCAGTACCCCTACCCACAGTAGCAATCAGCCCCAGCATTTT
CASTPTHSSNQPQHF
>TRBD2|-|TRBV7-2|TRBJ2-2
TGTGCCAGCTTTCCCCGGACTAGCGGGCCGGCCGGGGAGCTGTTTTTT
CASFPRTSGPAGELFF
>TRBD1|-|TRBV3-1/TRBV3-2|TRBJ2-2
TGTGCCAGCTCCCGGACAGGGGGCTCCGGGGAGCTGTTTTTT
CASSRTGGSGELFF
>TRBD1|once|TRBV7-9|TRBJ1-1
TGTGCCAGCAGCTTAGGTTTATTCAGGGGGCTAAACACTGAAGCTTTCTTT
CASSLGLFRGLNTEAFF
>-|-|TRBV2|TRBJ1-3
TGTGCCAGCAGCTTTGGAGGGGCCGGAAACACCATATATTTT
CASSFGGAGNTIYF
>-|once|TRBV5-6|TRBJ1-2
TGTGCCAGCAGCTTAGGTGGCAGGACTAAAACACCTTACTATGGCTACACCTTC
CASSLGGRTKTPYYGYTF
>-|-|TRBV11-1|TRBJ1-1
TGTGCCAGCGCGTTGAGTGACACTGAAGCTTTCTTT
CASALSDTEAFF
>TRBD1|-|TRBV7-8|TRBJ1-6
TGTGCCAGCAGCTCCCCAGGGGGCTGGGGTTCACCCCTCCACTTT
CASSSPGGWGSPLHF
>TRBD1|-|TRBV3-1/TRBV3-2|TRBJ2-1
TGTGCCAGCAGCCAAGAAGGGGGACAGGGACCGTTCTTC
CASSQEGGQGPFF
>TRBD2|-|TRBV5-1|TRBJ2-2
TGCGCCAGCAGCTTAGGGACTAGCGTGTCCACCGGGGAGCTGTTTTTT
CASSLGTSVSTGELFF
>TRBD2|few|TRBV7-3|TRBJ2-1
TGTGCCAGCAGCCCTAGCGGGGGGGCCTCGAATGAGCAGTTCTTC
CASSPSGGASNEQFF
>-|-|TRBV7-9|TRBJ2-7
TGTGCCAGCAGCCTTGGGGCAAATTACGCCTACGAGCAGTACTTC
CASSLGANYAYEQYF
>-|once|TRBV28|TRBJ2-5
TGTGCCAGCAGTTCGCGGGAGACCCAGTACTTC
CASSSRETQYF
>-|-|TRBV7-9|TRBJ2-5
TGTGCCAGCAGCCCTCGGGAGGAGACCCAGTACTTC
CASSPREETQYF
>-|-|TRBV7-2|TRBJ1-6
TGTGCCAGCAGCTTAGCGGGGCCTCCGAATTCACCCCTCCACTTT
CASSLAGPPNSPLHF
>TRBD1|-|TRBV12-5|TRBJ1-6
TGTGCTAGTGGTCCCGGGACAGATAATTCACCCCTCCACTTT
CASGPGTDNSPLHF
>TRBD1|-|TRBV3-1/TRBV3-2|TRBJ1-1
TGTGCCAGCAGCCAAGTAGACAGGGGGGGAGAAGCTTTCTTT
CASSQVDRGGEAFF
>-|-|TRBV10-3|TRBJ1-5
TGTGCCATCAGTCCCTCCGGGGATCAGCCCCAGCATTTT
CAISPSGDQPQHF
>-|-|TRBV2|TRBJ2-7
TGTGCCAGCAGCGTACTCCTCTCCGCCTACGAGCAGTACTTC
CASSVLLSAYEQYF
>-|-|TRBV5-1|TRBJ1-6
TGCGCCAGCAGCCCTCAGGAGGGTTACGCACCCCTCCACTTT
CASSPQEGYAPLHF
>TRBD2|-|TRBV5-5|TRBJ2-7
TGTGCCAGCAGCCCCGGGACTAGCGGATTGTGGGAGCAGTACTTC
CASSPGTSGLWEQYF
>-|once|TRBV6-5|TRBJ2-7
TGTGCCAGCAGTTACTCGTTAGGGGCCCCCTACGAGCAGTACTTC
CASSYSLGAPYEQYF
>-|-|TRBV6-6|TRBJ1-3
TGTGCCAGCAGCCACGGGCGGGACCGCTCTGGAAACACCATATATTTT
CASSHGRDRSGNTIYF
>TRBD1|-|TRBV19|TRBJ1-1
TGTGCCAGTAGGGGGACAGGGCGAGACACTGAAGCTTTCTTT
CASRGTGRDTEAFF
>TRBD2|-|TRBV5-4|TRBJ2-7
TGTGCCAGCAGCTCCGGACTAGCGGCCTACGAGCAGTACTTC
CASSSGLAAYEQYF
>-|-|TRBV6-4|TRBJ2-3
TGTGCCAGCAGCAGGGGGGAAGCAGATACGCAGTATTTT
CASSRGEADTQYF
>-|-|TRBV10-3|TRBJ2-5
TGTGCCATCAGTGAGTCGGAGGGACAGACGTACTTC
CAISESEGQTYF
>TRBD2|-|TRBV6-1|TRBJ2-7
TGTGCCAGCAGTGAAGAAGCGGGGGGTCCCTACGAGCAGTACTTC
CASSEEAGGPYEQYF
>TRBD2|few|TRBV27|TRBJ2-3
TGTGCCAGCAGTTTCACTAGCGGGGGGACGACAGATACGCAGTATTTT
CASSFTSGGTTDTQYF
>-|-|TRBV5-1|TRBJ2-2
TGCGCCAGCAGCTTGGTAGCAGGGTTGACCGGGGAGCTGTTTTTT
CASSLVAGLTGELFF
>-|-|TRBV6-5|TRBJ2-2
TGTGCCACGCGCCAAGGAGCCGCGAACACCGGGGAGCTGTTTTTT
CATRQGAANTGELFF
>-|-|TRBV9|TRBJ2-1
TGTGCCAGCAGCGTAGCTGTCCCGGGGGAGCAGTTCTTC
CASSVAVPGEQFF
>TRBD1|-|TRBV7-9|TRBJ1-2
TGTGCCAGCAGCCAGACAGGGACTTACCTCTATGGCTACACCTTC
CASSQTGTYLYGYTF